This T cell receptor beta chain was found in a study of T-cell reconstitution after alpha-beta-depleted transplantation in children. For TCRbeta, the library was prepared with unique molecular identifiers. TCRdb re-derived calls from the PCR reads in MiXCR, one entry per CDR3 protein. The table shows some 500,000 distinct CDR3 sequences, with about 31% occurring only once. This clonotype was seen more than once but under ten times. V lost 4 bases and J 4 bases, leaving 9 bases between the germline ends. From germline, CDR1 is SGHDT and CDR2 YYEEEE. The CDR3 contains 12 residues. The rearrangement links TRBV5-6 to TRBJ2-7; D not certain. The sample consisted of PBMCs from the stem cell graft donor, taken from the stem cell graft. This sequence was found in a human donor who donated a stem cell graft to a child with aplastic anemia. The CDR3 loop reads CASSRERYEQYF. In nucleotides, the CDR3 is TGTGCCAGCAGCAGAGAGAGGTACGAGCAGTACTTC.